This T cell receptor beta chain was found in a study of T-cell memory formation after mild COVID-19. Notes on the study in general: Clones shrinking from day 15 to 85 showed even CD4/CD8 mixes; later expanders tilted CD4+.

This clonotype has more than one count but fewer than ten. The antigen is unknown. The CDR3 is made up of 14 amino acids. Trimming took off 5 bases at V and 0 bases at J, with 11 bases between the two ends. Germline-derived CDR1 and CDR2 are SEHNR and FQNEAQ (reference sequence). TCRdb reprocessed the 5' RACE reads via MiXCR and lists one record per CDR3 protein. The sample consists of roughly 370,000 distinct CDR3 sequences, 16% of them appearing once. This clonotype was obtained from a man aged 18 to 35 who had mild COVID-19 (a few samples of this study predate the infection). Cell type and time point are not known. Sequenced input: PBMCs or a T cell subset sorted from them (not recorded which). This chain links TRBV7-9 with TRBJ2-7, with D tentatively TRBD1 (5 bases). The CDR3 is CASSPRASSYEQYF. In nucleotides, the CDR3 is TGTGCCAGCAGCCCCAGGGCGTCCTCCTACGAGCAGTACTTC.